Sequencing of this T cell receptor beta chain was carried out in a study of blood T cell repertoires in COVID-19. Turning to the study itself: Donors in the United States, Italy and Spain gave samples during acute or convalescent COVID-19.

Looked up from germline, CDR1 is MDHEN and CDR2 is SYDVKM. The CDR3 runs to 14 residues. Losses at the gene ends were 10 bases for V and 5 bases for J; bases not matched to a gene: 10. In the authors' methods: Nucleated cell counts were estimated from reference gene primer amplification. Data came from immunoSEQ multiplex PCR; TCRdb stores just in-frame clones and leaves some out. That table is the source of V, J and clone size, and D and trimming were worked out from the DNA. The data contain about 100,000 clones, over 75% of them singletons. The sequence was collected from a man under 40 in a cohort sampled during active COVID-19. The specimen was peripheral blood. J is TRBJ1-2 and V is TRBV28, with 10 bases fitting TRBD1. The CDR3 protein is CATEIPGQGYGYTF. CDR3 bases: TGTGCCACCGAGATCCCGGGACAGGGGTATGGCTACACCTTC.